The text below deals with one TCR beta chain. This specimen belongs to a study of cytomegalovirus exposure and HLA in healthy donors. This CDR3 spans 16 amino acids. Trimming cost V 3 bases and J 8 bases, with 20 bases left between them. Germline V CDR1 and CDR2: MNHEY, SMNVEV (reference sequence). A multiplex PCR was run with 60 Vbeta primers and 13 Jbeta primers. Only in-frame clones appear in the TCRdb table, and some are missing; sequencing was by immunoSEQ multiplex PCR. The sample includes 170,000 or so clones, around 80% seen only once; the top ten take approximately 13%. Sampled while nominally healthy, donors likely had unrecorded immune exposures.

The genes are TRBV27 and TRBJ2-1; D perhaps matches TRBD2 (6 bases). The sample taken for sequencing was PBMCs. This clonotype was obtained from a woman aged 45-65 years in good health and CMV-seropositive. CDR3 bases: TGTGCCAGCAGTTTCCTAGCGTTCGGGCAAAGGGATGAGCAGTTCTTC. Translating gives CASSFLAFGQRDEQFF.